This entry lists 10 T cell receptor beta chains sequenced from one sample in a study of blood T cell repertoires in COVID-19. Libraries were prepared by immunoSEQ multiplex PCR; TCRdb keeps only in-frame clonotypes and omits some of them. The table lists around 200,000 clones, around nine tenths of them singletons, with approximately 3.3% in the top ten. The material sequenced was peripheral blood. Receptors originate from a man between 18 and 35 years old with active or convalescent COVID-19.

This clone was recorded a few times. J is TRBJ2-2 and V is TRBV6-4, with D hard to call. Trimming stripped 5 bases from V and 5 bases from J, with 12 bases between. The length of the CDR3 is 14 residues. CDR1 is MRHNA and CDR2 is SNTAGT in the germline V gene. CDR3 coding DNA: TGTGCCAGCAGTCTTGTGTCGGTGACCGGGGAGCTGTTTTTT. This sequence encodes CASSLVSVTGELFF.

The chain has TRBV19 and TRBJ2-7; possibly TRBD1 for D (6 bases). V shed 5 bases and J shed 7 bases, with 15 bases lying between them. CDR3 length: 13 residues. CDR1 and CDR2 (germline): LNHDA, SQIVND (reference sequence). The CDR3 DNA follows: TGTGCCAGTAGTTGGGGGCCAGCGGCTGAGCAGTACTTC. It yields the protein CASSWGPAAEQYF.

The chain has TRBV5-6 and TRBJ1-1, with D unresolved. This CDR3 region has 17 residues. V was cut by 0 bases and J by 4 bases, with 19 bases left in between. The germline V gene encodes CDR1 SGHDT and CDR2 YYEEEE. CDR3 sequence: CASSLAKEEGRGTEAFF. The DNA of the CDR3 is TGTGCCAGCAGCTTGGCCAAGGAAGAGGGTCGGGGCACTGAAGCTTTCTTT. The whole variable domain, filled in from reference TRBV5-6 and TRBJ1-1, reads DAGVTQSPTHLIKTRGQQVTLRCSPKSGHDTVSWYQQALGQGPQFIFQYYEEEERQRGNFPDRFSGHQFPNYSSELNVNALLLGDSALYLCASSLAKEEGRGTEAFFGQGTRLTVV.

This sequence joins TRBV2 and TRBJ2-7; weak D call: TRBD1 (6 bases). The CDR3 length is 16 residues. CDR1 is SNHLY, CDR2 FYNNEI, per germline. Trimming stripped 7 bases from V and 5 bases from J, with 24 bases between. The CDR3 here is CASTEALQGKFNEQYF. CDR3 DNA: TGTGCCAGCACCGAGGCTTTACAGGGTAAATTCAACGAGCAGTACTTC.

On this clone itself: At one of its ends the junction is not consistent with the germline gene, which may arise from a read error. DNA of the CDR3: TGTGCCAGCAGATTATATGGGGCTGGTGAAAAACTGTTTTTT. Encoded protein: CASRLYGAGEKLFF. The rearrangement joins TRBV27 to TRBJ1-4, with D possibly matching TRBD1 (5 bases). The length of the CDR3 is 14 residues. Germline V gives CDR1 MNHEY, CDR2 SMNVEV (reference sequence). The full variable domain, in which reference TRBV27 and TRBJ1-4 provide the parts outside the CDR3, is EAQVTQNPRYLITVTGKKLTVTCSQNMNHEYMSWYRQDPGLGLRQIYYSMNVEVTDKGDVPEGYKVSRKEKRNFPLILESPSPNQTSLYFCASRLYGAGEKLFFGSGTQLSVL.

The V call is TRBV5-5, the J call TRBJ1-1; D is perhaps TRBD1 (6 bases). There are 18 residues in the CDR3. Germline loops: CDR1 SGHKS, CDR2 YYEKEE (reference sequence). The V end was cut by 0 bases, the J end by 5 bases, with 23 bases between. CDR3 nucleotide sequence: TGTGCCAGCAGCTTGGGATATCTAACGACGAGGGGGATTACTGAAGCTTTCTTT. Translating gives CASSLGYLTTRGITEAFF.

V usage is TRBV6-4 and J usage is TRBJ2-1; 8 bases match TRBD2. Germline CDR1 and CDR2: MRHNA and SNTAGT. Trimming removed 1 base from V and 2 bases from J; junction bases left unmatched: 4. This CDR3 has 16 amino acids. The CDR3 DNA is TGTGCCAGCAGTGACTTCGGGGGGGGCCCCTACAATGAGCAGTTCTTC. It encodes CASSDFGGGPYNEQFF.

The chain uses TRBV6-1 and TRBJ2-7, with a weak D call TRBD2 (6 bases). This CDR3 has 12 residues. Trimming removed 3 bases from V and 6 bases from J, with 9 bases in between. Germline CDR1 MNHNS, CDR2 SASEGT. As DNA, the CDR3 is TGTGCCAGCAGTGACGGGGGTTCCGAGCAGTACGTC. Translation: CASSDGGSEQYV.

This chain connects TRBV6-5 to TRBJ1-1; the match to TRBD1 covers 7 bases. This CDR3 contains 14 residues. Trimming took 7 bases from V and 2 from J; bases not matched to a gene: 7. Germline V lookup: CDR1 MNHEY, CDR2 SVGAGI. DNA for the CDR3: TGTGCCAGCACCGTAACAGGGGTCAACACTGAAGCTTTCTTT. Its translation is CASTVTGVNTEAFF.

This clone was observed a handful of times. V usage is TRBV9 and J usage is TRBJ1-1; D uncertain. Trimming took off 0 bases at V and 4 bases at J, with 10 bases between the two ends. The CDR3 length is 14 residues. Germline V gene lookup returns CDR1 SGDLS and CDR2 YYNGEE. CDR3 sequence (DNA): TGTGCCAGCAGCGTAGACCCGGGTGGCACTGAAGCTTTCTTT. Its protein product is CASSVDPGGTEAFF.